The 25 T cell receptor beta chains reported below all come from one sample, sequenced in a study of shared T cell receptors in the human thymus. Data came from immunoSEQ multiplex PCR; TCRdb stores just in-frame clones and leaves some out. Of about 380,000 clones detected, approximately 95% appear once; the ten largest clones hold about 0.02%. The sequenced sample consisted of thymocytes. Receptors were obtained from a human donor.

This sequence joins TRBV28 and TRBJ2-7; D gene ambiguous. Trimming removed 3 bases at V and 4 bases at J, with 16 bases between. CDR1 is MDHEN and CDR2 is SYDVKM in the germline V gene. The CDR3 is 15 amino acids. The CDR3 sequence is CASSLAKASPYEQYF. The CDR3 nucleotides read TGTGCCAGCAGTTTGGCAAAGGCGTCACCGTACGAGCAGTACTTC.

The chain recombines TRBV4-2 with TRBJ2-7, with 7 bases that match TRBD1. Per the germline V gene, CDR1 is LGHNA and CDR2 is YNFKEQ. Germline trimming cut 3 bases from V and 3 bases from J; bases unmatched to any gene: 8. This CDR3 has 15 amino acids. In DNA form, the CDR3 reads TGTGCCAGCAGCCAGTCCCGGGACAGAGGCTACGAGCAGTACTTC. Protein product: CASSQSRDRGYEQYF.

The chain combines TRBV28 with TRBJ1-4, with TRBD1 matching 8 bases. V lost 8 bases to trimming and J lost 10 bases; unmatched junction nucleotides: 18. CDR1 is MDHEN and CDR2 is SYDVKM in the germline V gene. CDR3 length: 16 residues. As DNA, the CDR3 is TGTGCCAGCCAGGACAGGGTCCTTGATTCGGTCGGAAAACTGTTTTTT. This gives the protein CASQDRVLDSVGKLFF.

The V call is TRBV6-5, the J call TRBJ2-3; D is possibly TRBD2 (5 bases). Germline loops: CDR1 MNHEY, CDR2 SVGAGI. CDR3 length: 15 amino acids. Trimming left V 0 bases short and J 2 bases short, with 9 bases between. The CDR3 nucleotides are TGTGCCAGCAGTTACTCGATACGGGACACAGATACGCAGTATTTT. It codes for CASSYSIRDTDTQYF.

The gene calls are TRBV28 and TRBJ2-1; no clear D gene. CDR1 is MDHEN and CDR2 is SYDVKM in the germline V gene. This CDR3 is 15 amino acids long. V was shortened by 1 base and J by 11 bases, with 18 bases between the two germline ends. CDR3 loop: CASSLFRPWANKQFF. Here the CDR3 DNA reads TGTGCCAGCAGTTTATTCAGGCCCTGGGCGAATAAGCAGTTCTTC.

The chain has TRBV13 and TRBJ2-1, with 10 bases lining up with TRBD2. The germline CDR1 and CDR2 sequences are PRHDT and FYEKMQ (reference sequence). The CDR3 has 18 residues. The trim removed 2 bases at V and 3 bases at J, leaving 10 bases unmatched. Written as DNA, the CDR3 is TGTGCCAGCAGCTTAACTCCGCTAGCGGGAGAAGACTACAATGAGCAGTTCTTC. It translates to CASSLTPLAGEDYNEQFF. Full variable domain (missing parts from reference TRBV13 and TRBJ2-1): AAGVIQSPRHLIKEKRETATLKCYPIPRHDTVYWYQQGPGQDPQFLISFYEKMQSDKGSIPDRFSAQQFSDYHSELNMSSLELGDSALYFCASSLTPLAGEDYNEQFFGPGTRLTVL.

The chain links TRBV21-1 to TRBJ2-4; no DNA check was done on the table's D call, TRBD1. TRBV21-1 is assigned pseudogene status. This CDR3 region has 18 residues. DNA for the CDR3: TGTGCCAGCAGCAACAAGGACAGCCTAAATATGACCCCGAACATTCAGTACTTC. This gives the protein CASSNKDSLNMTPNIQYF.

This sequence joins TRBV5-1 and TRBJ2-6; 10 bases line up with TRBD1. The CDR3 sequence is 16 residues long. CDR1 SGHRS and CDR2 YFSETQ come from the germline V gene. The V gene end was trimmed by 5 bases and the J gene end by 4 bases; junction bases not matched to a gene: 6. This chain's CDR3 is CASRGTGVGGANVLTF. The CDR3 region has the DNA TGCGCCAGCAGGGGGACAGGGGTAGGAGGGGCCAACGTCCTGACTTTC.

The genes are TRBV5-4 and TRBJ2-3, with D possibly matching TRBD2 (6 bases). This CDR3 spans 15 amino acids. The germline V gene encodes CDR1 SGHNT and CDR2 YYREEE (reference sequence). Trimming pared 4 bases from V and 3 bases from J, leaving 15 bases between. The CDR3 loop reads CASSGTGRGTDTQYF. The CDR3 coding sequence is TGTGCCAGCAGCGGGACCGGGAGAGGGACAGATACGCAGTATTTT.

V and J are TRBV25-1 and TRBJ2-2; the D is unclear. The V gene's germline CDR1 is MGHDK and CDR2 SYGVNS. CDR3 size: 12 residues. V lost 3 bases and J lost 6, with 5 bases in between. The CDR3 DNA reads TGTGCCAGCAGTGAGTGGTCCGGGGAGCTGTTTTTT. Translation gives CASSEWSGELFF. Based on the CDR3 plus reference TRBV25-1 and TRBJ2-2, the full variable domain is EADIYQTPRYLVIGTGKKITLECSQTMGHDKMYWYQQDPGMELHLIHYSYGVNSTEKGDLSSESTVSRIRTEHFPLTLESARPSHTSQYLCASSEWSGELFFGEGSRLTVL.

The gene calls are TRBV25-1 and TRBJ1-5; D is perhaps TRBD1 (6 bases). This CDR3 region has 14 residues. V was shortened by 6 bases and J by 0 bases, with 9 bases between the two germline ends. Germline CDR1 is MGHDK and CDR2 is SYGVNS. The CDR3 here is CASSGTTSNQPQHF. In nucleotides, the CDR3 is TGTGCCAGCAGCGGGACAACTAGCAATCAGCCCCAGCATTTT.

The chain has TRBV7-2 and TRBJ2-3, with TRBD2 identical over 8 bases. The germline gives CDR1 SGHTA, CDR2 FQGNSA. The CDR3 has 18 residues. Losses at the gene ends were 3 bases for V and 7 bases for J; bases not matched to a gene: 18. CDR3 amino acids: CASSFPRGGLAERNTQYF. DNA for the CDR3: TGTGCCAGCAGCTTCCCCCGGGGGGGGCTAGCGGAGAGAAATACGCAGTATTTT.

V and J are TRBV7-2 and TRBJ2-6; 8 bases line up with TRBD1. The germline V gene encodes CDR1 SGHTA and CDR2 FQGNSA. V was clipped by 5 bases and J by 13 bases; unmatched bases: 7. CDR3 size: 13 residues. The CDR3 region has the DNA TGTGCCAGCAGCGTAGACAGGGGTGGGGTCCTGACTTTC. Its translation: CASSVDRGGVLTF.

This chain uses TRBV29-1 with TRBJ2-7; no firm D call. CDR3 length: 11 amino acids. Germline V gives CDR1 SQVTM, CDR2 ANQGSEA. Trimming took 4 bases from V and 3 from J, leaving 7 bases between them. For the CDR3, the DNA is TGCAGCGTTGCCATCGGCTACGAGCAGTACTTC. This gives the protein CSVAIGYEQYF.

The gene calls are TRBV28 and TRBJ2-1, with D maybe TRBD1 (6 bases). Germline values: CDR1 MDHEN, CDR2 SYDVKM. The CDR3 has 15 amino acids. V lost 6 bases to trimming and J lost 3 bases, with 15 bases between them. The CDR3 sequence: CASSWGQGNYNEQFF. The CDR3 bases are TGTGCCAGCAGCTGGGGGCAGGGGAACTACAATGAGCAGTTCTTC.

The chain recombines TRBV2 with TRBJ2-7; D is ambiguous. Germline loops: CDR1 SNHLY, CDR2 FYNNEI. Deletions cut 2 bases from V and 7 bases from J, with 21 bases between. The CDR3 has 16 residues. The CDR3 reads CASSEFNGFPRGEQYF. CDR3 bases: TGTGCCAGCAGTGAATTTAATGGTTTCCCTCGTGGGGAGCAGTACTTC.

The chain has TRBV27 and TRBJ2-3; 8 positions match TRBD2. Germline V gene data show CDR1 as MNHEY and CDR2 as SMNVEV (reference sequence). The CDR3 loop spans 15 amino acids. Trimming took 3 bases from V and 7 from J; bases not matched to a gene: 9. This chain's CDR3 is CASSFERERSYTQYF. DNA for the CDR3: TGTGCCAGCAGTTTCGAGCGGGAGCGCTCATATACGCAGTATTTT.

J is TRBJ2-3 and V is TRBV7-6; D is possibly TRBD2 (5 bases). The CDR3 is 16 residues long. Per the germline V gene, CDR1 is SGHVS and CDR2 is FNYEAQ. With 3 bases removed from V and 4 bases from J, the gap between germline ends came to 17 bases. The CDR3 coding sequence is TGTGCCAGCAGCTTCCCCGGGAACGAGACTCCAGATACGCAGTATTTT. Its protein product is CASSFPGNETPDTQYF.

The CDR3 sequence is CASSPSVRQGAHEKLFF. The DNA for the CDR3 is TGTGCCAGCAGCCCAAGCGTCAGACAGGGGGCACATGAAAAACTGTTTTTT. J is TRBJ1-4 and V is TRBV14, with TRBD1 matching 10 bases. V lost 4 bases, J lost 6 bases, and 11 bases stayed unmatched. The CDR3 covers 17 residues. Per germline, CDR1 SGHDN and CDR2 FVKESK.

This clone came up once. V gene TRBV30 combines with J gene TRBJ2-2; D is possibly TRBD1 or TRBD2 (5 bases each). The length of the CDR3 is 16 residues. Germline assignment: CDR1 GTSNPN and CDR2 SVGIG (reference sequence). V shed 4 bases and J shed 3 bases, with 18 bases lying between them. The CDR3 loop is CAWKPPGTRYTGELFF. The CDR3 DNA reads as TGTGCCTGGAAGCCCCCAGGGACCAGGTACACCGGGGAGCTGTTTTTT.

The rearrangement joins TRBV25-1 to TRBJ2-5; D remains ambiguous. Germline CDR1 MGHDK, CDR2 SYGVNS. Trimming cost V 1 base and J 4 bases, with 19 bases left between them. The CDR3 runs to 17 residues. CDR3 region: CASSEFLQPSRLETQYF. As DNA, the CDR3 is TGTGCCAGCAGTGAATTCCTCCAACCCTCCCGTCTAGAGACCCAGTACTTC.

The chain combines TRBV7-2 with TRBJ1-4; a possible D gene is TRBD1 (6 bases). The CDR3 length is 15 residues. Looked up from germline, CDR1 is SGHTA and CDR2 is FQGNSA. Trimming took off 5 bases at V and 7 bases at J, with 17 bases between the two ends. This CDR3 reads CASSRTQGRGEKLFF. The CDR3 DNA reads as TGTGCCAGCAGCCGTACGCAGGGGAGAGGTGAAAAACTGTTTTTT. The whole variable domain, filled in from reference TRBV7-2 and TRBJ1-4, reads GAGVSQSPSNKVTEKGKDVELRCDPISGHTALYWYRQSLGQGLEFLIYFQGNSAPDKSGLPSDRFSAERTGGSVSTLTIQRTQQEDSAVYLCASSRTQGRGEKLFFGSGTQLSVL.

The chain joins TRBV7-2 to TRBJ2-1; D uncertain. With 6 bases removed from V and 0 bases from J, the gap between germline ends came to 12 bases. There are 15 residues in the CDR3. From germline, CDR1 is SGHTA and CDR2 FQGNSA. CDR3 in amino acids: CASRPTASSYNEQFF. The CDR3 coding sequence is TGTGCCAGCAGACCGACTGCTAGCTCCTACAATGAGCAGTTCTTC.

The rearrangement links TRBV7-9 to TRBJ2-6; a weak D match, TRBD2 (5 bases). Germline values: CDR1 SEHNR, CDR2 FQNEAQ (reference sequence). V was cut by 4 bases and J by 0 bases, with 16 bases left in between. The CDR3 runs to 18 residues. The CDR3 here is CASSSRSVDYSGANVLTF. The CDR3 DNA reads as TGTGCCAGCAGCTCTCGGTCAGTCGACTACTCTGGGGCCAACGTCCTGACTTTC.

The V gene is TRBV28, the J gene TRBJ2-7; D remains unclear. With 4 bases removed from V and 2 bases from J, the gap between germline ends came to 6 bases. CDR1 MDHEN and CDR2 SYDVKM come from the germline V gene. This CDR3 has 12 amino acids. CDR3 in amino acids: CASSSDPYEQYF. CDR3 sequence (DNA): TGTGCCAGCAGTTCGGACCCCTACGAGCAGTACTTC.